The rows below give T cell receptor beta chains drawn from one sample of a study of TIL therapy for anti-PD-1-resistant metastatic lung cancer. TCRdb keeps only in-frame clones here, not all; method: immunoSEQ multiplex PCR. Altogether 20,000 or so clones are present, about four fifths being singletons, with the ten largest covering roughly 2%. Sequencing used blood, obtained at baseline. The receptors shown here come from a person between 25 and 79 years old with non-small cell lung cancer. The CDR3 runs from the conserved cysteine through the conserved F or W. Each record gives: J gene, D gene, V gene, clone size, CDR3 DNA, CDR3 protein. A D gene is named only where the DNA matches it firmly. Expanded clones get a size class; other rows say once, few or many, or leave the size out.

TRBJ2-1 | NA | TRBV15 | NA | TGTGCCACCAGCAGAGATACCGGGCGACTTTCCTACAATGAGCAGTTCTTC | CATSRDTGRLSYNEQFF
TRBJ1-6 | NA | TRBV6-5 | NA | TGTGCCAGCAGTTATGGCCCGAGCTCCTATAATTCACCCCTCCACTTT | CASSYGPSSYNSPLHF
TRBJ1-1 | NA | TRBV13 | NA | TGTGCCAGCAGCCGCGTAATTGTAAGGGTCAGCACTGAAGCTTTCTTT | CASSRVIVRVSTEAFF
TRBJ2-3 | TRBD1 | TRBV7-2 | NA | TGTGCCAGCAGCTTAGCATTGGAGGTGGGGACAGGGCGGTATTTT | CASSLALEVGTGRYF
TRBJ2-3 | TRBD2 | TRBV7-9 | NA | TGTGCCAGCAGCCCCACGGGGACTAGCGATGGAAGATCAGATACGCAGTATTTT | CASSPTGTSDGRSDTQYF
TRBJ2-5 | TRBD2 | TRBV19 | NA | TGTGCCAGTAGTATCGCGGGAGGGAACCAAGAGACCCAGTACTTC | CASSIAGGNQETQYF
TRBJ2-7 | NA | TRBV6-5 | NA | TGTGCCAGCAGTTACTCGAGGGTCAGGGTCAACGAGCAGTACTTC | CASSYSRVRVNEQYF
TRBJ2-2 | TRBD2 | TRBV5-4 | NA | TGTGCCAGCAGCTTGCCCCTTCTAGGCGGGAGTCCCGGGGAGCTGTTTTTT | CASSLPLLGGSPGELFF
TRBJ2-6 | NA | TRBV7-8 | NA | TGTGCCAGCAGCTACAGCAACCGTAACTCTGGGGCCAACGTCCTGACTTTC | CASSYSNRNSGANVLTF
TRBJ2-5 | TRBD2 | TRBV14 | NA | TGTGCCAGCAGCCCCAGGACTAGCGGGAGCATCCAGACCCAGTACTTC | CASSPRTSGSIQTQYF
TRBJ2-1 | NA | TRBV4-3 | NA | TGCGCCAGCAGCCAAGATGGAAATGAGCAGTTCTTC | CASSQDGNEQFF
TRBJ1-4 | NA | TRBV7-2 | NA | TGTGCCAGCAGTGTGGGGACCCTCAAGGAAAAACTGTTTTTT | CASSVGTLKEKLFF
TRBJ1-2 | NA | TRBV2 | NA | TGTGCCAGCAGTGGGGCTGCGAAGAACTATGGCTACACCTTC | CASSGAAKNYGYTF
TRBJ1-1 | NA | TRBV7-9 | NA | TGTGCCAGCAGCTTGGAAATTTCGGCAGCTTTCTTT | CASSLEISAAFF
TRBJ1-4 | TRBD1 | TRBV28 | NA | TGTGCCAGCAGTTCCTTTACAGGGGGCTCTCCTAATGAAAAACTGTTTTTT | CASSSFTGGSPNEKLFF
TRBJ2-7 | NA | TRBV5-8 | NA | TGTGCCAGCAGCTCGGGGGGCAGGGTCTACGAGCAGTACTTC | CASSSGGRVYEQYF
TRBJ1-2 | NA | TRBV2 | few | TGTGCCAGCAGGACGTGGGGGGGCATCTATGGCTACACCTTC | CASRTWGGIYGYTF
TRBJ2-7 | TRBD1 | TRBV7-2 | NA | TGTGCCAGCAGCCCCGGGACAGGGGGCCTGTACGAGCAGTACTTC | CASSPGTGGLYEQYF
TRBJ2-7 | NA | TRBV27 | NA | TGTGCCAGCAGTTTAATGGGGGGCCACGAGCAGTACTTC | CASSLMGGHEQYF
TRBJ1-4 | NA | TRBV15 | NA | TGTGCCACCAGCCTGGGCGGAACAACTAATGAAAAACTGTTTTTT | CATSLGGTTNEKLFF
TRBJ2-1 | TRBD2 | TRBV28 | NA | TGTGCCAGCAGTTCCGGAGCTGCGGGGGGGATCTACAATGAGCAGTTCTTC | CASSSGAAGGIYNEQFF
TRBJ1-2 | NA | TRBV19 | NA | TGTGCCAGTAGCACTTCCCGGGACGTATATGGCTACACCTTC | CASSTSRDVYGYTF
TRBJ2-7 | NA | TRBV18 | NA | TGTGCCAGCTCACCAGCCGGCTTAGGGTCCTACGAGCAGTACTTC | CASSPAGLGSYEQYF
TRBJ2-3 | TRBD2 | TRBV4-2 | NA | TGTGCCAGCAGCCAAGATCTACTAGCGCCTACGAGGCCAGATACGCAGTATTTT | CASSQDLLAPTRPDTQYF
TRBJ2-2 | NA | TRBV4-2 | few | TGTGCCAGCAGCCAAGAGTTGGGGACCGGGGAGCTGTTTTTT | CASSQELGTGELFF
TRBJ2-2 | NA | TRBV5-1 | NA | TGCGCCAGCAGCTCACTACAGGGAACCGGGGAGCTGTTTTTT | CASSSLQGTGELFF
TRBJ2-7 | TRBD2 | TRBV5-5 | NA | TGTGCCAGCAGCCATTCAATGGCGGGAGGCACCTACGAGCAGTACTTC | CASSHSMAGGTYEQYF
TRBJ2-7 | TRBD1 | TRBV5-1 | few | TGCGCCAGCGGGGAGACAGGGGCCTACGAGCAGTACTTC | CASGETGAYEQYF
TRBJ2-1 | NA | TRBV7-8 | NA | TGTGCCAGCAGCCCCCGGGCAGGGATGGGCTACAATGAGCAGTTCTTC | CASSPRAGMGYNEQFF
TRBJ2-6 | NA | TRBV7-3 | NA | TGTGCCAGCAGCCCTCAGGTGACTGGGGCCAACGTCCTGACTTTC | CASSPQVTGANVLTF
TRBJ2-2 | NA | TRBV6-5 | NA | TGTGCCAGCAGTTACTTTCGGGTTAACACCGGGGAGCTGTTTTTT | CASSYFRVNTGELFF
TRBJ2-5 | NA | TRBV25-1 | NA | TGTGCCAGCAGTGAATACCTACAATCCCCCCCAGAGACCCAGTACTTC | CASSEYLQSPPETQYF
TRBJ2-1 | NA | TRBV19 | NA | TGTGCCAGTACCGGGACATCGTTATACAATGAGCAGTTCTTC | CASTGTSLYNEQFF
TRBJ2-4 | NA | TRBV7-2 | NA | TGTGCCAGCAGCGACAGCCGGGACATTCAGTACTTC | CASSDSRDIQYF
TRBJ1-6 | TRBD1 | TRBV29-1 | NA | TGCAGCGTTGCCCGGGACAGTAGCCTTAATTCACCCCTCCACTTT | CSVARDSSLNSPLHF
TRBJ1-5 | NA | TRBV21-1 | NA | TGTGCCAGCATCCAGGGGGGTCAGCCCCAGCATTTT | CASIQGGQPQHF
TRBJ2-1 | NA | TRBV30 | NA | TGTGCCTGGAGTGTAACCGGGGCCGGTCGCCATGAGCAGTTCTTC | CAWSVTGAGRHEQFF
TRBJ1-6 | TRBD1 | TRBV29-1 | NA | TGCAGCGACATCGCTCCTCTGACAGGGGTTCATTCACCCCTCCACTTT | CSDIAPLTGVHSPLHF
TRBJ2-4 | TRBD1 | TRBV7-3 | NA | TGTGCCAGCAGCTCGACAGGGGGCACAAACATTCAGTACTTC | CASSSTGGTNIQYF
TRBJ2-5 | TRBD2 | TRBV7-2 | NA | TGTGCCAGCAGCTTAGCCGGGGGGGGTATTCAAGAGACCCAGTACTTC | CASSLAGGGIQETQYF
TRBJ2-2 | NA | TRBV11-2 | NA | TGTGCCAGCACTAAACTGGTAGCGGCCCCCGGGGAGCTGTTTTTT | CASTKLVAAPGELFF
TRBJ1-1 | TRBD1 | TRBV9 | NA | TGTGCCAGCAGCGTAGGAGGACAGGGGGCAACTGAAGCTTTCTTT | CASSVGGQGATEAFF
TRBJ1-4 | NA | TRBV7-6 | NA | TGTGCCAGCAGCCTAGACAGTGAAAAACTGTTTTTT | CASSLDSEKLFF
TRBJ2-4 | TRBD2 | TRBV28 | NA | TGTGCCAGCAGTCGGGGGGATCGGACTAGCGGGAATCTGGACTTC | CASSRGDRTSGNLDF
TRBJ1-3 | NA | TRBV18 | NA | TGTGCCAGCTCACCTTCACAGAGCTCTGGAAACACCATATATTTT | CASSPSQSSGNTIYF
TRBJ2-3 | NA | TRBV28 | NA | TGTGCCAGCAGTTTACCCCCAAGCGCAGATACGCAGTATTTT | CASSLPPSADTQYF
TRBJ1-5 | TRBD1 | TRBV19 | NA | TGTGCCAGCTCCGGGACAGGTGGCAATCAGCCCCAGCATTTT | CASSGTGGNQPQHF
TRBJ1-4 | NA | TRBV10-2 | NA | TGCGCCCAGGCGATGGTATGTAGAGAGTCAACTAATGAAAAACTGTTTTTT | CAQAMVCRESTNEKLFF
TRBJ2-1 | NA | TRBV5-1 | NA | TGCGCCAGCAGCTCCTCCGGGTGGGGGAGAATGTCCTACAATGAGCAGTTCTTC | CASSSSGWGRMSYNEQFF
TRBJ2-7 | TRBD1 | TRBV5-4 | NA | TGTGCCAGCAGCTTGGGACAGGGCAGCTCCTACGAGCAGTACTTC | CASSLGQGSSYEQYF
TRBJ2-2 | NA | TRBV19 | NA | TGTGCCAGTAGTATATTACAGGGAGGGACCGGGGAGCTGTTTTTT | CASSILQGGTGELFF
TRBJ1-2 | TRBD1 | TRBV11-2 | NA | TGTGCCAGCAGCTTAGCAGGGGGCAATGGCTACACCTTC | CASSLAGGNGYTF
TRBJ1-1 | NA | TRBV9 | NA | TGTGCCAGCAGCGTATACAGGAACACTGAAGCTTTCTTT | CASSVYRNTEAFF
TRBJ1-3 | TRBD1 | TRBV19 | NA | TGTGCCAGTAGTATTCCAGGGGGGAGCTCTGGAAACACCATATATTTT | CASSIPGGSSGNTIYF
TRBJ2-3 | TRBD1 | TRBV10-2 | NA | TGCGCCAGCCGAGGGGGCTTTAGCACAGATACGCAGTATTTT | CASRGGFSTDTQYF
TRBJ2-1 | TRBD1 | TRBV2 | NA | TGTGCCAGCACCAGCATGGGGACAGGGTCGACTGAGCAGTTCTTC | CASTSMGTGSTEQFF